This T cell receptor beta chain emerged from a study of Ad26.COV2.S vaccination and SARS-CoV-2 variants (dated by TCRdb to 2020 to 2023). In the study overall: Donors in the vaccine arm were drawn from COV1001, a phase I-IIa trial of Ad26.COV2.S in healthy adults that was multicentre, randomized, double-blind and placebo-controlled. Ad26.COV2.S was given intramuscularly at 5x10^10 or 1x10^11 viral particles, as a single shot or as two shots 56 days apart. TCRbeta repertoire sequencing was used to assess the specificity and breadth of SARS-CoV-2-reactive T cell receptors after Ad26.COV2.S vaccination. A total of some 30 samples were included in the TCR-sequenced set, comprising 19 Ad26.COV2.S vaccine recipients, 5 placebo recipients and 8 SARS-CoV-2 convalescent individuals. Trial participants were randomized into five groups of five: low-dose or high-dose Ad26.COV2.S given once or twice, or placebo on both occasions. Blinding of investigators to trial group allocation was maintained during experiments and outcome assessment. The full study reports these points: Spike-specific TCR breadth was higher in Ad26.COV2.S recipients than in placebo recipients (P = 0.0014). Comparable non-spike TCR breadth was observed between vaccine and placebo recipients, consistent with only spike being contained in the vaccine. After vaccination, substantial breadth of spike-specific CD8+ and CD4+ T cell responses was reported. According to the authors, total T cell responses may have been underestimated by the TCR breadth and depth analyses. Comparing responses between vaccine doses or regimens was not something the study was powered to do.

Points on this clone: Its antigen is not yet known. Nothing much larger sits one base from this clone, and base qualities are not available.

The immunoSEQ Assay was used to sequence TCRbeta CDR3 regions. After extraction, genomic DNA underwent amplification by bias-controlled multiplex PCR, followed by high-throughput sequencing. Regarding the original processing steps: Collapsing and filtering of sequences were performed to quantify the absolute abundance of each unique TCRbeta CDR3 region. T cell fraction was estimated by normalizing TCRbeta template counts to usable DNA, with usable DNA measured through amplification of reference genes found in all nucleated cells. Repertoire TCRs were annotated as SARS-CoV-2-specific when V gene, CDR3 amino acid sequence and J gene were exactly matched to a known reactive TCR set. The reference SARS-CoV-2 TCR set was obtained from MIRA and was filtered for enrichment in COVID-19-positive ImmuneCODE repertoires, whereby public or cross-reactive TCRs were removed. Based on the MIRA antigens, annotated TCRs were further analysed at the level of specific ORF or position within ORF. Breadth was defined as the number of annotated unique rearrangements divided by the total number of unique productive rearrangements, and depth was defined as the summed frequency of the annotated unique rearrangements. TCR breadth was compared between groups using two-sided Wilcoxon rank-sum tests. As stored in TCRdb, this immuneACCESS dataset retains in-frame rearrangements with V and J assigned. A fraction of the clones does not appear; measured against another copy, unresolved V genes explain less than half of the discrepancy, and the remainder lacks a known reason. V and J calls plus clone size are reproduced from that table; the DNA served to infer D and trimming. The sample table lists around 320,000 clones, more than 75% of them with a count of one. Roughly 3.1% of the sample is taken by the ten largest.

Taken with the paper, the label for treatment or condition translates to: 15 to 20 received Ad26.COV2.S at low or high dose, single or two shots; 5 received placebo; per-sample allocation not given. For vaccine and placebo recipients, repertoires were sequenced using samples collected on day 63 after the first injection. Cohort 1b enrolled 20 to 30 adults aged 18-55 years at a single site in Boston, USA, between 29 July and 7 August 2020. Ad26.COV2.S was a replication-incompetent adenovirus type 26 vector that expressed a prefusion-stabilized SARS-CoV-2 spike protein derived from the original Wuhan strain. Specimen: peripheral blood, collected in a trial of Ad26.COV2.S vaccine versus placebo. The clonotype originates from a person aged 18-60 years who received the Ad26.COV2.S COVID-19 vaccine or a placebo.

In nucleotide form, the sequence is TGTGCCAGCAGTTCACAGGGAAGCGGGCAGCCCCAGCATTTT. Its translation is CASSSQGSGQPQHF. The chain was built from TRBV2 and TRBJ1-5; TRBD1 is a weak D gene call, 6 bases matching. The V and J ends are trimmed by 5 bases and 7 bases, leaving 15 bases between them. The CDR3 has 14 amino acids, counting the end cysteine and phenylalanine. Of the read, only the CDR3 DNA is kept; its 42 bases are in frame from base 1. Sequences SNHLY (CDR1) and FYNNEI (CDR2) are obtained from the germline V gene.